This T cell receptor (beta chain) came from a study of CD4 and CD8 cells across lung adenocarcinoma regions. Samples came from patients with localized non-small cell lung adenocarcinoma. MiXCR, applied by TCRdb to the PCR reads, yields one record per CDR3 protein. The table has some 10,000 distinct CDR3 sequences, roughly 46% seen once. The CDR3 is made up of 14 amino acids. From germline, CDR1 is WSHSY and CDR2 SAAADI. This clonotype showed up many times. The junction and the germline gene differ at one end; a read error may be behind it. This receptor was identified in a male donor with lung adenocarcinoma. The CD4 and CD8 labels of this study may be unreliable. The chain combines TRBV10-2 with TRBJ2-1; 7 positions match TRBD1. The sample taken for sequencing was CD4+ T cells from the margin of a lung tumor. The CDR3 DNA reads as TGCGCCAGCACCGAGGACAGGACTTACACTGAGCAGTTCTTC. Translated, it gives CASTEDRTYTEQFF.